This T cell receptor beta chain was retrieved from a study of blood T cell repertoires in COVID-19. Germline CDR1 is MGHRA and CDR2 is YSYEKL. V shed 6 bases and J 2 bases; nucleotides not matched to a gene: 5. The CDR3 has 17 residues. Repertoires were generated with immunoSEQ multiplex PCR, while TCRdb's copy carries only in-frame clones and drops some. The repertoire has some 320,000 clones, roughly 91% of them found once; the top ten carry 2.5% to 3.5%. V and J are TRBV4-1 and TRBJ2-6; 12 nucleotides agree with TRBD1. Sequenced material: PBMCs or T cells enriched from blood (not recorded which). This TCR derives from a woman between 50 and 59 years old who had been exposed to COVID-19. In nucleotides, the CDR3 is TGCGCCAGCAGTCCGGGACAGGGGGCAGCTGGGGCCAACGTCCTGACTTTC. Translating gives CASSPGQGAAGANVLTF.